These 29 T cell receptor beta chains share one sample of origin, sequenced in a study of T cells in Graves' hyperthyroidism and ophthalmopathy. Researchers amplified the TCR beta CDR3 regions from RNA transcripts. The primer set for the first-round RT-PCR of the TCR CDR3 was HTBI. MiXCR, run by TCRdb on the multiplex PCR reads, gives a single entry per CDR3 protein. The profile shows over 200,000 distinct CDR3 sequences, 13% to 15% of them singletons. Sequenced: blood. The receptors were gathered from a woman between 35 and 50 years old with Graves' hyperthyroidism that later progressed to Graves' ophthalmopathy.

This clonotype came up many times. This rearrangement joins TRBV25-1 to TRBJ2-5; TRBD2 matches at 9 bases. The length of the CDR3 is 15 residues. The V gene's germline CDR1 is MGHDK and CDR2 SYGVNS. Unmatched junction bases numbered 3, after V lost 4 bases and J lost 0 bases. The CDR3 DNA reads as TGTGCCAGCAGTGTGGCTAGCGGGAACCAAGAGACCCAGTACTTC. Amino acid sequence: CASSVASGNQETQYF. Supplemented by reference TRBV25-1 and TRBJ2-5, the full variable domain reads EADIYQTPRYLVIGTGKKITLECSQTMGHDKMYWYQQDPGMELHLIHYSYGVNSTEKGDLSSESTVSRIRTEHFPLTLESARPSHTSQYLCASSVASGNQETQYFGPGTRLLVL.

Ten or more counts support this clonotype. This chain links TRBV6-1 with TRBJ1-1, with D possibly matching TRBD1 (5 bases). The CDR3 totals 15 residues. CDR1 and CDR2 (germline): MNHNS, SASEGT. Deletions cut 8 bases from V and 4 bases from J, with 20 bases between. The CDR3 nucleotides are TGTGCCAGCGGGACGCTTGTGGCCGTGGGCACTGAAGCTTTCTTT. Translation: CASGTLVAVGTEAFF.

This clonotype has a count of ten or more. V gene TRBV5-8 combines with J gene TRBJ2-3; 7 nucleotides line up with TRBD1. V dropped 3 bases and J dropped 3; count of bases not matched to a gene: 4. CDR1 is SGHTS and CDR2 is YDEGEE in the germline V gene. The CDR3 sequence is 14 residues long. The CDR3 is CASSSRQGTDTQYF. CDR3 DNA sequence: TGTGCCAGCAGCTCGCGACAGGGAACAGATACGCAGTATTTT. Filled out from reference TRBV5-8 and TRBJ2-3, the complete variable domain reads EAGVTQSPTHLIKTRGQQATLRCSPISGHTSVYWYQQALGLGLQFLLWYDEGEERNRGNFPPRFSGRQFPNYSSELNVNALELEDSALYLCASSSRQGTDTQYFGPGTRLTVL.

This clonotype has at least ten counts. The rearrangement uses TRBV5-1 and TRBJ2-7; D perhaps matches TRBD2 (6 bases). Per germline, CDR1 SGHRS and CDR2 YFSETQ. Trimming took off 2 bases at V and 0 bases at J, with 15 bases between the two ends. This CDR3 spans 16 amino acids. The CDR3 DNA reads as TGCGCCAGCAGCTTTAATATCCAGACTAGCTCCTACGAGCAGTACTTC. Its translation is CASSFNIQTSSYEQYF. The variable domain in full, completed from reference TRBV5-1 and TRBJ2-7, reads KAGVTQTPRYLIKTRGQQVTLSCSPISGHRSVSWYQQTPGQGLQFLFEYFSETQRNKGNFPGRFSGRQFSNSRSEMNVSTLELGDSALYLCASSFNIQTSSYEQYFGPGTRLTVT.

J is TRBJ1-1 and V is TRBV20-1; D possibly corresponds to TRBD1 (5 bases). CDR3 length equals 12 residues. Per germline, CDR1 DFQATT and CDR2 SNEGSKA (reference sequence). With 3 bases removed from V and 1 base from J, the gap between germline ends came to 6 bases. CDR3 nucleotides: TGCAGTGCTAGTGACAGGAACACTGAAGCTTTCTTT. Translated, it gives CSASDRNTEAFF.

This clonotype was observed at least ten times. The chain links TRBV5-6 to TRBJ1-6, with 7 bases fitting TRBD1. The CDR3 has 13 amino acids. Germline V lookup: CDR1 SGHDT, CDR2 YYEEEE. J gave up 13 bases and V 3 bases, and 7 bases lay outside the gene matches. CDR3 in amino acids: CASSYGTAFPLHF. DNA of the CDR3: TGTGCCAGCAGCTACGGGACAGCCTTTCCCCTCCACTTT.

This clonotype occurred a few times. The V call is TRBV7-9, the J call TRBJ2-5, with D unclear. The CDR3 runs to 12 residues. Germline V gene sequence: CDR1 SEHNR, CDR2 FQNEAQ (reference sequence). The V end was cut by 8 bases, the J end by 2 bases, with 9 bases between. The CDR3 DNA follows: TGTGCCAGCGGGTCCTTTCAAGAGACCCAGTACTTC. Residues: CASGSFQETQYF.

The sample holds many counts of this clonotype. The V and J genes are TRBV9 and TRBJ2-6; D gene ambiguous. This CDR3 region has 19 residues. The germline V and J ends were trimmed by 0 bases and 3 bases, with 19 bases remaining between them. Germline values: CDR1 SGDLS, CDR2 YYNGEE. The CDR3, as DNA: TGTGCCAGCAGCGTAGGTAGTACGGACCGCTTAGTTGGGGCCAACGTCCTGACTTTC. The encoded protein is CASSVGSTDRLVGANVLTF.

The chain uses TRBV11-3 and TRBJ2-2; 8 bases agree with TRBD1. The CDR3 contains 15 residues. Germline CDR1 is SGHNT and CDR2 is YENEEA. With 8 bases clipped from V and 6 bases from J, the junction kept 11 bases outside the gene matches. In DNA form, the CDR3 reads TGTGCCAGCCTCAATGACAGGGGAGGCTCCGGGGAGCTGTTTTTT. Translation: CASLNDRGGSGELFF.

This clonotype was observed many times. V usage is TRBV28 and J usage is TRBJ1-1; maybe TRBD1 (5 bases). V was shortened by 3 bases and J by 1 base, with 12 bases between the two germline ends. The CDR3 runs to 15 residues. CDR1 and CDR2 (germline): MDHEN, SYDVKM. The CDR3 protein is CASSLGGSRNTEAFF. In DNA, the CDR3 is TGTGCCAGCAGTTTGGGGGGAAGTAGGAACACTGAAGCTTTCTTT. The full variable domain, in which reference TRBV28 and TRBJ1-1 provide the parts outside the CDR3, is DVKVTQSSRYLVKRTGEKVFLECVQDMDHENMFWYRQDPGLGLRLIYFSYDVKMKEKGDIPEGYSVSREKKERFSLILESASTNQTSMYLCASSLGGSRNTEAFFGQGTRLTVV.

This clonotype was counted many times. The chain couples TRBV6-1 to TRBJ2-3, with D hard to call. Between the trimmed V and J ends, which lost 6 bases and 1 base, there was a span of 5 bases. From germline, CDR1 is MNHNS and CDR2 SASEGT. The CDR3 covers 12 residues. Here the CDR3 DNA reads TGTGCCAGCAGGGACCGCACAGATACGCAGTATTTT. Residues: CASRDRTDTQYF.

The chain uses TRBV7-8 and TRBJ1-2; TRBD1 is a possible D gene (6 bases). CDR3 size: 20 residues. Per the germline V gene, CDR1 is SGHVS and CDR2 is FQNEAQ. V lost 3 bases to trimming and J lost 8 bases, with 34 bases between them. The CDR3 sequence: CASSFRGFPGQDTNYVGYTF. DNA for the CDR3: TGTGCCAGCAGCTTTAGAGGGTTTCCGGGACAAGATACCAACTATGTAGGCTACACCTTC.

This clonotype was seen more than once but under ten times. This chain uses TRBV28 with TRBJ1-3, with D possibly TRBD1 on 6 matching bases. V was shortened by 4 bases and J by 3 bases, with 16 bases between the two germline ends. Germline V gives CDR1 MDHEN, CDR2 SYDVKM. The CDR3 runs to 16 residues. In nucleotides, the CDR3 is TGTGCCAGCAGTTCCCCGGGACAAGCAAATGGAAACACCATATATTTT. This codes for CASSSPGQANGNTIYF.

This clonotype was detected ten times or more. As DNA, the CDR3 is TGTGCCAGCAGTTTATCCCACCGACTTGAAGCTTTCTTT. It encodes CASSLSHRLEAFF. J is TRBJ1-1 and V is TRBV27; D is uncertain. Trimming stripped 0 bases from V and 7 bases from J, with 9 bases between. The CDR3 has 13 amino acids. Germline assignment: CDR1 MNHEY and CDR2 SMNVEV (reference sequence).

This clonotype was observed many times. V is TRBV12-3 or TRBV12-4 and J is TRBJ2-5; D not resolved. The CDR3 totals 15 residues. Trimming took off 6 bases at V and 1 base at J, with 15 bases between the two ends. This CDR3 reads CASSLTRSVQETQYF. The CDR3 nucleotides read TGTGCCAGCAGCCTAACCCGCAGCGTCCAAGAGACCCAGTACTTC.

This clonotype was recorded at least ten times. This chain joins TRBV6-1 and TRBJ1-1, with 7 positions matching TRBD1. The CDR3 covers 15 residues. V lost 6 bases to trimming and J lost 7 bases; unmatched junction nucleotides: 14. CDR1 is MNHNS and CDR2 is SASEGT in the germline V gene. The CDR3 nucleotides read TGTGCCAGCAGCGAAACCTGGACAGGCCCGAGTGAAGCTTTCTTT. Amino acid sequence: CASSETWTGPSEAFF.

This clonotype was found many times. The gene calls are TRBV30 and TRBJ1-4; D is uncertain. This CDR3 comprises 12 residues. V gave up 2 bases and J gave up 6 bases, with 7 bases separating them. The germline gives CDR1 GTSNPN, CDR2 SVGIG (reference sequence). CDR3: CAWSLADEKLFF. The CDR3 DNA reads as TGTGCCTGGAGTTTGGCGGATGAAAAACTGTTTTTT.

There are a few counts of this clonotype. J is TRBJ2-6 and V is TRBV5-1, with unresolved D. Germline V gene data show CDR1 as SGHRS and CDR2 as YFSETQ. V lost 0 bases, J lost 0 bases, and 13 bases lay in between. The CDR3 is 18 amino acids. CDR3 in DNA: TGCGCCAGCAGCTTGGCCGCTCAGGATAGCTCTGGGGCCAACGTCCTGACTTTC. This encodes CASSLAAQDSSGANVLTF.

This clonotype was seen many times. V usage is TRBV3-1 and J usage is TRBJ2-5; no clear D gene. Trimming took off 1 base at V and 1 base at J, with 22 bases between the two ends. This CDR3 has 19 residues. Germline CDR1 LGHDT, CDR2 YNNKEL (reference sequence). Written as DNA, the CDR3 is TGTGCCAGCAGCCAAGCCTCGAAGGGTCCGGAAACCACCCAAGAGACCCAGTACTTC. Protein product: CASSQASKGPETTQETQYF.

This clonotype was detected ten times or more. This CDR3 is CASSGLPGQGGGGSQETQYF. CDR3 nucleotides: TGCGCCAGCAGCGGCCTCCCGGGACAGGGAGGGGGCGGTAGTCAAGAGACCCAGTACTTC. The chain carries TRBV5-1 and TRBJ2-5; 9 nucleotides align to TRBD1. Germline V gene lookup returns CDR1 SGHRS and CDR2 YFSETQ. The V gene end was trimmed by 4 bases and the J gene end by 2 bases; junction bases not matched to a gene: 21. The CDR3 runs to 20 residues.

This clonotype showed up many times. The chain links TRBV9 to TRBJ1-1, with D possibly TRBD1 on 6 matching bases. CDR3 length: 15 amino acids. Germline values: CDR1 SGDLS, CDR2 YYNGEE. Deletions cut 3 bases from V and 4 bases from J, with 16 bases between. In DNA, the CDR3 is TGTGCCAGCAGCGCCCAGTGGGACACCCGCACTGAAGCTTTCTTT. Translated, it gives CASSAQWDTRTEAFF.

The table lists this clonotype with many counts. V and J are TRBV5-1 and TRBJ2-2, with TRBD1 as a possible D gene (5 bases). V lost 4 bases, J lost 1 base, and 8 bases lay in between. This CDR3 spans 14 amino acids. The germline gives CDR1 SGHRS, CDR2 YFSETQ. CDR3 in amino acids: CASSGTGNTGELFF. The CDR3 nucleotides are TGCGCCAGCAGCGGCACAGGGAACACCGGGGAGCTGTTTTTT.

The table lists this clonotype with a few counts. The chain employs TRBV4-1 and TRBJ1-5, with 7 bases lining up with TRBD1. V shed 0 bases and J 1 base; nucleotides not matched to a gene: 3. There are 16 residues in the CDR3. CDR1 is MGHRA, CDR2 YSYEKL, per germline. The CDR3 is CASSQDEGQSNQPQHF. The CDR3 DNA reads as TGCGCCAGCAGCCAAGATGAGGGACAGAGCAATCAGCCCCAGCATTTT.

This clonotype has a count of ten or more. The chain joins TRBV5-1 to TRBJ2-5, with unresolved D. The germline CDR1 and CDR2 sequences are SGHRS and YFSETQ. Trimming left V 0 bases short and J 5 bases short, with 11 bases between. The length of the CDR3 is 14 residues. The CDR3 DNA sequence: TGCGCCAGCAGCTTGGATTCTAGTCGGGAGACCCAGTACTTC. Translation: CASSLDSSRETQYF.

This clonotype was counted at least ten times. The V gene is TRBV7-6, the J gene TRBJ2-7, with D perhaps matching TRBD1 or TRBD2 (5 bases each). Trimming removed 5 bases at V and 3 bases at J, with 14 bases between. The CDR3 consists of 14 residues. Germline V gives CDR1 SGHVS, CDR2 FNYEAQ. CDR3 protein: CASSARGRYYEQYF. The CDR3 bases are TGTGCCAGCAGCGCCCGGGGCAGATACTACGAGCAGTACTTC. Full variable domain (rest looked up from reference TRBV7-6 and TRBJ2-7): GAGVSQSPRYKVTKRGQDVALRCDPISGHVSLYWYRQALGQGPEFLTYFNYEAQQDKSGLPNDRFSAERPEGSISTLTIQRTEQRDSAMYRCASSARGRYYEQYFGPGTRLTVT.

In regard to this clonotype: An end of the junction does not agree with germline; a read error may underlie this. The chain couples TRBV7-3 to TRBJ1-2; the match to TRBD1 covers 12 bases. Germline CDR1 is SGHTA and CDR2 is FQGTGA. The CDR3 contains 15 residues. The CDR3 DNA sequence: TGTGCCAGCAGCATAACCGGGACAGGGGGCTCTGGCTACACCTTC. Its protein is CASSITGTGGSGYTF.

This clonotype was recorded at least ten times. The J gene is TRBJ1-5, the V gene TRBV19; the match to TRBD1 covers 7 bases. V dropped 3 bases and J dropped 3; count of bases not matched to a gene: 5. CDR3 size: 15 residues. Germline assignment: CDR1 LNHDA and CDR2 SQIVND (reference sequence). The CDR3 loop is CASSIIDRDNQPQHF. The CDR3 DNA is TGTGCCAGTAGTATTATCGACAGGGACAATCAGCCCCAGCATTTT. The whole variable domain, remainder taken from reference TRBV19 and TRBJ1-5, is DGGITQSPKYLFRKEGQNVTLSCEQNLNHDAMYWYRQDPGQGLRLIYYSQIVNDFQKGDIAEGYSVSREKKESFPLTVTSAQKNPTAFYLCASSIIDRDNQPQHFGDGTRLSIL.

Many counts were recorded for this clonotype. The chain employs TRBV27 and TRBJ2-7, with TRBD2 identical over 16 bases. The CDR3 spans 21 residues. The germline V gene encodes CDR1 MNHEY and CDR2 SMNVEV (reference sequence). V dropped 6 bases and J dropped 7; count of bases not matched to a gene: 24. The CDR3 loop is CASSEKRRPGTSGRVSWEQYF. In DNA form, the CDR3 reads TGTGCCAGCAGCGAGAAGAGGAGACCCGGGACTAGCGGGAGGGTAAGCTGGGAGCAGTACTTC.

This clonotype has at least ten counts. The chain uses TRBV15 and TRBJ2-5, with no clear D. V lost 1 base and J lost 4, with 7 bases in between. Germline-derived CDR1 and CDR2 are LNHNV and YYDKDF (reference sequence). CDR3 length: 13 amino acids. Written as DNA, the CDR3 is TGTGCCACCAGCAGAGGGGGTAGAGAGACCCAGTACTTC. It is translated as CATSRGGRETQYF.